This T cell receptor beta chain was captured by sequencing in a study of identical twins. Germline lookup yields CDR1 DFQATT and CDR2 SNEGSKA (reference sequence). J lost 2 bases, V lost 5 bases, and 6 bases had no gene match. The CDR3 is 13 amino acids. A single record per CDR3 protein comes from TCRdb applying MiXCR to the 5' RACE reads. Here the sample spans some 760,000 distinct CDR3 sequences, roughly 18% being singletons. The sample also formed part of further work on T cells expressing NK-cell markers. From that report: In several donors, dominant clonotypes made up about 25-60.1% of CD3+CD56-NKG2C+ cells.

This TCR derives from a woman aged 18-35 years in good health. This chain links TRBV20-1 with TRBJ2-7; 7 bases are shared with TRBD2. Material: PBMCs. Here the CDR3 reads CSAPTSETYEQYF. The CDR3 region has the DNA TGCAGTGCTCCCACTAGCGAAACCTACGAGCAGTACTTC.